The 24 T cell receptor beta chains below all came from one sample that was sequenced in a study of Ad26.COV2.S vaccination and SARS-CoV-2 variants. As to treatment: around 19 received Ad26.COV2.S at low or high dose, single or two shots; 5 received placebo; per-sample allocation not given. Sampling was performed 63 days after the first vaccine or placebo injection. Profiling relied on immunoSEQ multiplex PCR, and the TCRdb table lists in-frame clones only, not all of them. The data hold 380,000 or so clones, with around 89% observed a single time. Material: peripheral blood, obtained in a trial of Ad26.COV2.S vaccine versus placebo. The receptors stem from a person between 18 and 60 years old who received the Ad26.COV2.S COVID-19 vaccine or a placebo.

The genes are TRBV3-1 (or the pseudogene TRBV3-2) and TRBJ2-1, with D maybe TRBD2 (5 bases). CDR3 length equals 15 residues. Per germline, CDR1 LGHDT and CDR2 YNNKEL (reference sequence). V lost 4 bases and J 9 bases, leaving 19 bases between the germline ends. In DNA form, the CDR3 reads TGTGCCAGCAGCCGTCCAAGTAGCGACGTGGGTGAGCAGTTCTTC. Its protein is CASSRPSSDVGEQFF.

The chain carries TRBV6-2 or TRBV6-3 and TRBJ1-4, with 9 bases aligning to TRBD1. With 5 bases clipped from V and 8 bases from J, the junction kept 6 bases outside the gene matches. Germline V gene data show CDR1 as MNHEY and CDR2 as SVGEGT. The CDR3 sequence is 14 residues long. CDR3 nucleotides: TGTGCCAGCAGTCACGGGACAGGGAACGAAAAACTGTTTTTT. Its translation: CASSHGTGNEKLFF.

The CDR3 bases are TGTGCCAGCAGCCCGTCTAGCGGGGGGTGGACCGGGGAGCTGTTTTTT. Its translation is CASSPSSGGWTGELFF. The chain uses TRBV7-2 and TRBJ2-2; the match to TRBD2 covers 11 bases. The CDR3 has 16 residues. Germline V gives CDR1 SGHTA, CDR2 FQGNSA. V shed 5 bases, J shed 5 bases, and the junction held 7 bases outside the gene matches.

The CDR3 nucleotides are TGTGCCAGCAGCTTGCCTCTGGGAGGTAACTATGGCTACACCTTC. This translates into CASSLPLGGNYGYTF. The chain employs TRBV5-4 and TRBJ1-2, with no clear D. This CDR3 comprises 15 residues. Germline V gene data show CDR1 as SGHNT and CDR2 as YYREEE (reference sequence). V was clipped by 1 base and J by 1 base, with 11 bases between them.

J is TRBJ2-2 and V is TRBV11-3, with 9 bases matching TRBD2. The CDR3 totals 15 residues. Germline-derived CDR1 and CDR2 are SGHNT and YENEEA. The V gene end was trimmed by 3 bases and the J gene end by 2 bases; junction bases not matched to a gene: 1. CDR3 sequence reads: CASSFSGGNTGELFF. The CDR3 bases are TGTGCCAGCAGCTTTAGCGGGGGAAACACCGGGGAGCTGTTTTTT.

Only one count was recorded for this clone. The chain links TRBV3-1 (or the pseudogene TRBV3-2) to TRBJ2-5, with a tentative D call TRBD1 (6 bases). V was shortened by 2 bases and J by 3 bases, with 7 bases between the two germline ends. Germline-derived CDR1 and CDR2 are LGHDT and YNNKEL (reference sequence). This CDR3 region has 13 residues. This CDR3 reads CASSQRTEETQYF. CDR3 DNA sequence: TGTGCCAGCAGCCAAAGGACAGAAGAGACCCAGTACTTC.

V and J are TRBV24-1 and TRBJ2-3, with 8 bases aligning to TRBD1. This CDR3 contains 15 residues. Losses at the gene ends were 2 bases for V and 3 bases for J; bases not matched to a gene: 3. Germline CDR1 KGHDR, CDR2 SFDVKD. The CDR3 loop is CATSDSGGGTDTQYF. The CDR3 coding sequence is TGTGCCACCAGTGATTCAGGGGGCGGAACAGATACGCAGTATTTT.

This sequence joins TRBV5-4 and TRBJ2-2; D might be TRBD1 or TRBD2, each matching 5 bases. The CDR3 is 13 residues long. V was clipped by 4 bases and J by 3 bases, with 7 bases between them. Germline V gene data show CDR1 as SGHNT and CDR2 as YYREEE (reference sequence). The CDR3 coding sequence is TGTGCCAGCAGCCAGGGAGACACCGGGGAGCTGTTTTTT. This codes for CASSQGDTGELFF. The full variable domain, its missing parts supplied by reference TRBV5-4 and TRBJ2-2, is ETGVTQSPTHLIKTRGQQVTLRCSSQSGHNTVSWYQQALGQGPQFIFQYYREEENGRGNFPPRFSGLQFPNYSSELNVNALELDDSALYLCASSQGDTGELFFGEGSRLTVL.

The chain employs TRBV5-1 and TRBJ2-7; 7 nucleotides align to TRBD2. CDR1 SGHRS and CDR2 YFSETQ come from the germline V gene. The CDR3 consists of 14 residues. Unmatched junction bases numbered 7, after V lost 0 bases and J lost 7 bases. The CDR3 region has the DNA TGCGCCAGCAGCTTGGTGGGGACTACGGTGGAGCAGTACTTC. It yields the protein CASSLVGTTVEQYF.

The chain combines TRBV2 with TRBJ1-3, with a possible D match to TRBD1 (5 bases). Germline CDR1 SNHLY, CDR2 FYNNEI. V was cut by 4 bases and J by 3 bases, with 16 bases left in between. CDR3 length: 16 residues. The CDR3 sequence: CASSAGTGVNGNTIYF. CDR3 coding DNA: TGTGCCAGCAGTGCTGGTACAGGTGTAAATGGAAACACCATATATTTT.

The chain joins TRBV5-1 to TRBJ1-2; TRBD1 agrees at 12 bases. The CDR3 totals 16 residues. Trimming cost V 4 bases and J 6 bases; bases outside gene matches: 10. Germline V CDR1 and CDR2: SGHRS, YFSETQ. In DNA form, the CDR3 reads TGCGCCAGCAGCCTAGCCGGGACAGGGGGCTTAGATGGCTACACCTTC. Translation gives CASSLAGTGGLDGYTF. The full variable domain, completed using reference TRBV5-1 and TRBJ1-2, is KAGVTQTPRYLIKTRGQQVTLSCSPISGHRSVSWYQQTPGQGLQFLFEYFSETQRNKGNFPGRFSGRQFSNSRSEMNVSTLELGDSALYLCASSLAGTGGLDGYTFGSGTRLTVV.

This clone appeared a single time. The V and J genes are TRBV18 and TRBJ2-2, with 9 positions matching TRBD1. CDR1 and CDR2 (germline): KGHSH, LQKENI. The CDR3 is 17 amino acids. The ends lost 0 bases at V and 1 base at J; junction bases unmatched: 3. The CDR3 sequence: CASSPPTGQGNTGELFF. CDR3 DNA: TGTGCCAGCTCACCACCGACGGGACAGGGGAACACCGGGGAGCTGTTTTTT.

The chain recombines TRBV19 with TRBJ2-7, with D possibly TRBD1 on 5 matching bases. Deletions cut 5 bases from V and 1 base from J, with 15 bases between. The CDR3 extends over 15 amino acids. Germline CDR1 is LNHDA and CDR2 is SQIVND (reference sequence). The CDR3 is CASSLGQADSYEQYF. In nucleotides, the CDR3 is TGTGCCAGTAGTTTGGGGCAGGCGGATTCCTACGAGCAGTACTTC.

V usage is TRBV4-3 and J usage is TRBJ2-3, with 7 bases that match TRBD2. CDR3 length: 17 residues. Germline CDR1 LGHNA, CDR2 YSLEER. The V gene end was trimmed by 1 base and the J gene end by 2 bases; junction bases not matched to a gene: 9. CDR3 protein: CASSQGLAGGDTDTQYF. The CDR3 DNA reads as TGCGCCAGCAGCCAAGGACTTGCTGGGGGGGACACAGATACGCAGTATTTT.

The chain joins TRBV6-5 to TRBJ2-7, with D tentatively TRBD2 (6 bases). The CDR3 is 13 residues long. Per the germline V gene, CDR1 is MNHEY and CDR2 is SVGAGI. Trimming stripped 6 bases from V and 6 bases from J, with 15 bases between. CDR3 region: CASRGTPLTEQYF. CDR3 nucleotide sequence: TGTGCCAGCAGAGGGACTCCCCTTACCGAGCAGTACTTC.

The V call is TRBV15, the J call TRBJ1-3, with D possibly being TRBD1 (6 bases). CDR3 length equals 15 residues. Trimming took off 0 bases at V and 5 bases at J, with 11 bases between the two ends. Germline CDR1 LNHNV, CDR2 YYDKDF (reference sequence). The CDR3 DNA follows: TGTGCCACCAGCAGAGAGGCCGGGGGCCGAAACACCATATATTTT. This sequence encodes CATSREAGGRNTIYF.

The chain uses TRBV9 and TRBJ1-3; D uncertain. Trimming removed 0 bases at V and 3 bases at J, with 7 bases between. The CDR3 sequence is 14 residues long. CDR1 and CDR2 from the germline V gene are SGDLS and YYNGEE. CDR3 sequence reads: CASSVDGVGNTIYF. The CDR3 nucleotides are TGTGCCAGCAGCGTAGACGGGGTTGGAAACACCATATATTTT.

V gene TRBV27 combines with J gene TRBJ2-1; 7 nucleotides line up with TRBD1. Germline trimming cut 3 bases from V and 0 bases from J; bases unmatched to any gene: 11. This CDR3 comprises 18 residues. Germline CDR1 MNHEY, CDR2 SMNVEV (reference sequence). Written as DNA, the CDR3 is TGTGCCAGCAGTTTCAGTCCCTGGGACAGAAGCTCCTACAATGAGCAGTTCTTC. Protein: CASSFSPWDRSSYNEQFF.

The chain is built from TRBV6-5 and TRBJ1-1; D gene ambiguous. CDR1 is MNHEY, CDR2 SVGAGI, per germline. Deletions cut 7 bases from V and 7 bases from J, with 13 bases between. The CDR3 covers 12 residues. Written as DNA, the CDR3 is TGTGCCAGCAAAGACGGTAATTTTGAAGCTTTCTTT. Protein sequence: CASKDGNFEAFF.

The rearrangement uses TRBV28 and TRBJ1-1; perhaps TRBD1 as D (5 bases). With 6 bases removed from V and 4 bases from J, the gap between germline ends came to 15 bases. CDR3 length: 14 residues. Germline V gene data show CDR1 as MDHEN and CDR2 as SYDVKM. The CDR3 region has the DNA TGTGCCAGCAGAGAGAGACTCGGGGCCACTGAAGCTTTCTTT. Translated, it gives CASRERLGATEAFF.

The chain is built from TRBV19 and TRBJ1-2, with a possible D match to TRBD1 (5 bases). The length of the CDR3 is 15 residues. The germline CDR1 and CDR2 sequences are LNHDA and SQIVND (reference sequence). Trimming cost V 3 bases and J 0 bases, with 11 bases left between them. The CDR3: CASSMGAGANYGYTF. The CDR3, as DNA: TGTGCCAGTAGTATGGGCGCGGGGGCTAACTATGGCTACACCTTC.

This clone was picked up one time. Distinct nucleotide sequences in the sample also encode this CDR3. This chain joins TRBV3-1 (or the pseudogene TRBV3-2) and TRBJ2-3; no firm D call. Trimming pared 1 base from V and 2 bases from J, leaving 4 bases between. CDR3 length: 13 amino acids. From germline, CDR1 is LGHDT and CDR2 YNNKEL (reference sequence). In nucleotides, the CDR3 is TGTGCCAGCAGCCAAGCCCCCACAGATACGCAGTATTTT. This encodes CASSQAPTDTQYF.

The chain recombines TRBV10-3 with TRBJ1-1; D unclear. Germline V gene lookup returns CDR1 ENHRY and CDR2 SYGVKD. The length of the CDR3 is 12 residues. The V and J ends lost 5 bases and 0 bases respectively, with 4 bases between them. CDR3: CAISSLNTEAFF. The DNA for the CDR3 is TGTGCCATCAGTTCTCTGAACACTGAAGCTTTCTTT.

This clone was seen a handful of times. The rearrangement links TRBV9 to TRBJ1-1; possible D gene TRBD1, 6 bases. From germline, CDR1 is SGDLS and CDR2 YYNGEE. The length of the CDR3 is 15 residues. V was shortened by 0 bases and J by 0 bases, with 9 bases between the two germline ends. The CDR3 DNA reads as TGTGCCAGCAGCGTAGCCCAGGGGATGAACACTGAAGCTTTCTTT. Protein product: CASSVAQGMNTEAFF.